A selection of T cell receptor beta chains follows, all from one sample in a study of T cell responses to AZD1222 COVID-19 vaccine. Sequencing used immunoSEQ multiplex PCR; TCRdb keeps in-frame clones, though not all of them. The table shows some 140,000 clones, with around 93% occurring only once. This specimen was peripheral blood, taken on day 0 of AZD1222 vaccination. All receptors derive from an adult in good health. Each CDR3 is given with its conserved first and last residue. Fields, in order: D gene, J gene, V gene, clone size, CDR3 DNA, CDR3 protein. D genes are given only for firm matches. A clone size is listed for some rows: how often the clone was seen (once, few, many), or a class if it is expanded.

D: TRBD1
J: TRBJ1-3
V: TRBV30
size: NA
DNA: TGTGCCTGGAAAAATATCAGGACAGGGGGAAACACCATATATTTT
CDR3: CAWKNIRTGGNTIYF

D: NA
J: TRBJ1-5
V: TRBV27
size: NA
DNA: TGTGCCAGCAGTCTAAATGGACAGCCCCAGCATTTT
CDR3: CASSLNGQPQHF

D: NA
J: TRBJ1-2
V: TRBV14
size: NA
DNA: TGTGCCAGCAGCCAAGAAGGGAAAGTGGGCAGGTTCTACACCTTC
CDR3: CASSQEGKVGRFYTF

D: NA
J: TRBJ2-5
V: TRBV10-1
size: NA
DNA: TGCGCCAGCAGCGCCCGACACAGAGCACAAGAGACCCAGTACTTC
CDR3: CASSARHRAQETQYF

D: TRBD1
J: TRBJ1-6
V: TRBV14
size: NA
DNA: TGTGCCAGCAGCGCCGGGACAGGGCGTTCACCCCTCCACTTT
CDR3: CASSAGTGRSPLHF

D: NA
J: TRBJ2-2
V: TRBV5-1
size: NA
DNA: TGCGCCAGCAGCTTGCCCCGAGGAGGCGGGATCGGGGAGCTGTTTTTT
CDR3: CASSLPRGGGIGELFF

D: NA
J: TRBJ2-1
V: TRBV2
size: few
DNA: TGTGCCAGCAGCCTGGGGGATGAGCAGTTCTTC
CDR3: CASSLGDEQFF

D: NA
J: TRBJ2-3
V: TRBV7-3
size: NA
DNA: TGTGCCAGCAGCCAGATGACTAGTTCAGATACGCAGTATTTT
CDR3: CASSQMTSSDTQYF

D: NA
J: TRBJ1-6
V: TRBV5-1
size: few
DNA: TGCGCCAGCAGCTTGTCGAGTTCCGATAATTCACCCCTCCACTTT
CDR3: CASSLSSSDNSPLHF

D: NA
J: TRBJ1-6
V: TRBV5-5
size: NA
DNA: TGTGCCAGCAACTCCAGGGTCGGACCCCCAGGGTCCCTCCACTTT
CDR3: CASNSRVGPPGSLHF

D: NA
J: TRBJ1-2
V: TRBV7-9
size: once
DNA: TGTGCCAGCAGCCTAGGTATTCGTGGCTACACCTTC
CDR3: CASSLGIRGYTF

D: NA
J: TRBJ1-5
V: TRBV7-8
size: NA
DNA: TGTGCCAGCAGCTTCCAGAGTTGGTCACACTACAACAATCAGCCCCAGCATTTT
CDR3: CASSFQSWSHYNNQPQHF

D: NA
J: TRBJ1-5
V: TRBV9
size: NA
DNA: TGTGCCAGCAGCGTAGACGGAGCGGGCAATCAGCCCCAGCATTTT
CDR3: CASSVDGAGNQPQHF

D: TRBD1
J: TRBJ1-5
V: TRBV2
size: NA
DNA: TGTGCCAGCAGTGGCAGGGGAGGGGGCGATGATCAGCCCCAGCATTTT
CDR3: CASSGRGGGDDQPQHF